Below are 30 T cell receptor beta chains sequenced from a single sample in a study of shared clonotypes between healthy human individuals. Terminally differentiated effector memory CD45RA+ cells were excluded from the naive CD8 cells, which were CD45RO-negative and positively selected for CCR7. The method was immunoSEQ multiplex PCR; TCRdb's version includes in-frame clones alone and lacks a portion of them. The sample holds a few hundred thousand clones, 95% to 96% seen once. The sequencing input was naive CD8+ T cells sorted from blood. Every receptor here comes from a woman aged 25 to 39 in good health.

This clone was seen only once. The chain employs TRBV27 and TRBJ2-1, with 8 bases that match TRBD2. Trimming cost V 7 bases and J 8 bases; bases outside gene matches: 22. This CDR3 is 18 amino acids long. The germline V gene encodes CDR1 MNHEY and CDR2 SMNVEV (reference sequence). CDR3 sequence (DNA): TGTGCCAGCACCAAAAGGCTAGCGGGCTCCCGATTAGGCCATGAGCAGTTCTTC. It translates to CASTKRLAGSRLGHEQFF.

This chain joins TRBV10-2 and TRBJ2-7; D ambiguous. Germline CDR1 WSHSY, CDR2 SAAADI. V was cut by 9 bases and J by 7 bases, with 25 bases left in between. This CDR3 contains 15 residues. The chain's CDR3 is CASRDVAPIPREQYF. The DNA for the CDR3 is TGCGCCAGTAGGGATGTCGCCCCTATACCGCGGGAGCAGTACTTC.

CDR3 sequence: CASSMLLGGADTQYF. The DNA for the CDR3 is TGTGCCAGTAGTATGCTTTTAGGCGGGGCGGATACGCAGTATTTT. The chain joins TRBV19 to TRBJ2-3, with TRBD2 as a possible D gene (6 bases). Per germline, CDR1 LNHDA and CDR2 SQIVND (reference sequence). The CDR3 loop spans 15 amino acids. The ends were cut back, 3 bases at V and 6 bases at J, with 16 bases in the middle.

The chain has TRBV7-9 and TRBJ2-5, with 9 bases lining up with TRBD2. The end of the DNA is better explained by TRBJ2-7, so the J call may be wrong. Looked up from germline, CDR1 is SEHNR and CDR2 is FQNEAQ (reference sequence). The CDR3 runs 14 residues. The CDR3 DNA reads TGTGCCAGCAGCCCGACTAGCGGCCCCTACGAGCAGTACTTC. This gives the protein CASSPTSGPYEQYF.

V and J are TRBV15 and TRBJ2-7; D remains ambiguous. The CDR3 runs 14 residues. V lost 8 bases to trimming and J lost 5 bases, with 19 bases between them. CDR1 and CDR2 (germline): LNHNV, YYDKDF (reference sequence). The CDR3 here is CATPFDLVANEQYF. Here the CDR3 DNA reads TGTGCCACCCCGTTCGACTTGGTCGCCAACGAGCAGTACTTC. Variable domain in full (rest from reference TRBV15 and TRBJ2-7): DAMVIQNPRYQVTQFGKPVTLSCSQTLNHNVMYWYQQKSSQAPKLLFHYYDKDFNNEADTPDNFQSRRPNTSFCFLDIRSPGLGDTAMYLCATPFDLVANEQYFGPGTRLTVT.

The chain is built from TRBV2 and TRBJ2-3; the D gene is possibly TRBD2 (6 bases). Germline CDR1 is SNHLY and CDR2 is FYNNEI. V was trimmed by 6 bases and J by 2 bases, leaving 15 bases between them. This CDR3 has 15 amino acids. In nucleotides, the CDR3 is TGTGCCAGCAGCCCCTGGGCGGGAAACACAGATACGCAGTATTTT. It yields the protein CASSPWAGNTDTQYF.

This clone appeared once. V gene TRBV28 combines with J gene TRBJ2-7, with 7 positions matching TRBD1. Per the germline V gene, CDR1 is MDHEN and CDR2 is SYDVKM. The CDR3 length is 14 residues. V shed 4 bases and J 3 bases; nucleotides not matched to a gene: 6. The CDR3 spells CASSSGTADYEQYF. The CDR3 DNA is TGTGCCAGCAGTTCCGGGACAGCTGACTACGAGCAGTACTTC.

The rearrangement uses TRBV28 and TRBJ2-7; D call uncertain. Between the trimmed V and J ends, which lost 3 bases and 8 bases, there was a span of 20 bases. This CDR3 has 15 residues. CDR1 MDHEN and CDR2 SYDVKM come from the germline V gene. The CDR3 DNA is TGTGCCAGCAGTTTCACCCCAGACCCTTTGATCAAGCAGTACTTC. This sequence encodes CASSFTPDPLIKQYF.

This chain connects TRBV2 to TRBJ2-7; D unresolved. Germline CDR1 reads SNHLY; CDR2 reads FYNNEI. CDR3 size: 15 residues. Trimming left V 1 base short and J 1 base short, with 11 bases between. The CDR3: CASSEGPGPSYEQYF. The CDR3 coding sequence is TGTGCCAGCAGTGAAGGGCCAGGCCCTTCCTACGAGCAGTACTTC.

This CDR3 is CASSLSSGEQPQHF. CDR3 nucleotides: TGTGCCAGCAGTTTATCTTCAGGGGAACAGCCCCAGCATTTT. The rearrangement joins TRBV27 to TRBJ1-5; D is possibly TRBD1 (6 bases). CDR1 and CDR2 (germline): MNHEY, SMNVEV (reference sequence). CDR3 length: 14 amino acids. V dropped 0 bases and J dropped 7 bases, with 10 bases sitting between them.

As regards this clone: This same CDR3 is encoded by further DNA sequences in the sample. This chain connects TRBV19 to TRBJ2-7, with D perhaps matching TRBD2 (5 bases). Trimming took off 5 bases at V and 1 base at J, with 12 bases between the two ends. Germline V gene lookup returns CDR1 LNHDA and CDR2 SQIVND (reference sequence). The CDR3 extends over 14 amino acids. This CDR3 reads CASSSAGTSYEQYF. CDR3 DNA: TGTGCCAGTAGTTCGGCGGGCACTTCCTACGAGCAGTACTTC.

V and J are TRBV2 and TRBJ2-1; TRBD2 aligns across 14 bases. This CDR3 comprises 15 residues. V lost 7 bases, J lost 8 bases, and 7 bases stayed unmatched. Per germline, CDR1 SNHLY and CDR2 FYNNEI. CDR3 coding DNA: TGTGCCAGCACTACGGGACTAGCGGGAGCTCATGAGCAGTTCTTC. Translation gives CASTTGLAGAHEQFF.

This chain joins TRBV19 and TRBJ2-7, with 11 bases aligning to TRBD2. Germline V CDR1 and CDR2: LNHDA, SQIVND (reference sequence). CDR3 length: 15 amino acids. J lost 2 bases, V lost 5 bases, and 5 bases had no gene match. CDR3 region: CASSGGLAGTYEQYF. The CDR3 DNA is TGTGCCAGTAGTGGAGGACTAGCGGGTACCTACGAGCAGTACTTC.

The chain combines TRBV5-6 with TRBJ2-1; 8 bases fit TRBD2. The CDR3 sequence is 15 residues long. Germline CDR1 SGHDT, CDR2 YYEEEE. V shed 4 bases, J shed 4 bases, and the junction held 7 bases outside the gene matches. The CDR3 nucleotides are TGTGCCAGCAGCAACTCGGGAGGGCCTTACAATGAGCAGTTCTTC. This gives the protein CASSNSGGPYNEQFF.

The genes are TRBV9 and TRBJ2-3; 11 nucleotides line up with TRBD1. V was pared by 3 bases and J by 3 bases, with 6 bases of the junction left unmatched. Germline V gives CDR1 SGDLS, CDR2 YYNGEE. The CDR3 loop spans 16 amino acids. The CDR3 sequence is CASSARDRGMTDTQYF. In DNA, the CDR3 is TGTGCCAGCAGCGCCCGGGACAGGGGGATGACAGATACGCAGTATTTT.

The table lists this clone with a count of one. V and J are TRBV28 and TRBJ1-2; a possible D gene is TRBD1 (6 bases). The CDR3 consists of 14 residues. Germline values: CDR1 MDHEN, CDR2 SYDVKM. Trimming shortened V by 5 bases and J by 6 bases, and 16 bases separated the two germline ends. CDR3 sequence (DNA): TGTGCCAGCAGTCCCCTCCGGGGGCGGAATGGCTACACCTTC. It encodes CASSPLRGRNGYTF.

The chain employs TRBV6-4 and TRBJ1-5; no reliable D call. Germline V CDR1 and CDR2: MRHNA, SNTAGT. Trimming stripped 0 bases from V and 4 bases from J, with 16 bases between. The CDR3 has 17 residues. The CDR3 loop reads CASSDSIKDTPNQPQHF. CDR3 bases: TGTGCCAGCAGTGACTCGATAAAAGATACTCCAAATCAGCCCCAGCATTTT.

The CDR3 here is CASSPWVRQPQHF. The CDR3 region has the DNA TGTGCCAGTAGTCCCTGGGTACGCCAGCCCCAGCATTTT. The rearrangement uses TRBV19 and TRBJ1-5; D is ambiguous. Trimming took off 5 bases at V and 7 bases at J, with 12 bases between the two ends. In germline, CDR1 is LNHDA, CDR2 SQIVND (reference sequence). CDR3 length equals 13 residues.

Regarding this clone: Other DNA variants within this sample encode the same CDR3. The V call is TRBV12-5, the J call TRBJ2-3, with unresolved D. Germline V lookup: CDR1 LGHNT, CDR2 FRNRAP. V was pared by 3 bases and J by 0 bases, with 4 bases between. This CDR3 spans 13 amino acids. CDR3 coding DNA: TGTGCTAGTGGTTTTGGAAGCACAGATACGCAGTATTTT. Translated: CASGFGSTDTQYF.

The chain combines TRBV2 with TRBJ1-4; D call uncertain. Trimming cost V 5 bases and J 7 bases, with 29 bases left between them. The CDR3 contains 19 residues. In germline, CDR1 is SNHLY, CDR2 FYNNEI. The CDR3 protein is CASSSDLIVFTVSIEKLFF. DNA for the CDR3: TGTGCCAGCAGTTCTGATCTGATCGTATTCACAGTCAGTATTGAAAAACTGTTTTTT.

For this clone: The sample carries other DNA sequences with the same CDR3. V and J are TRBV19 and TRBJ2-7, with 8 positions matching TRBD2. The CDR3 length is 15 residues. The trim removed 2 bases at V and 2 bases at J, leaving 5 bases unmatched. Germline values: CDR1 LNHDA, CDR2 SQIVND (reference sequence). CDR3 bases: TGTGCCAGTAGTATACACCTAGCGGGCGCCTACGAGCAGTACTTC. It encodes CASSIHLAGAYEQYF.

This clone showed up just a few times. The chain has TRBV4-1 and TRBJ1-1; 9 nucleotides line up with TRBD1. Looked up from germline, CDR1 is MGHRA and CDR2 is YSYEKL. The CDR3 has 15 residues. After removal of 0 bases from V and 3 bases from J, the junction contained 2 bases not matched to a gene. The chain's CDR3 is CASSQDGDRDTEAFF. The CDR3 nucleotides are TGCGCCAGCAGCCAAGATGGGGACAGGGACACTGAAGCTTTCTTT.

This chain joins TRBV10-2 and TRBJ1-1; no reliable D call. The CDR3 covers 13 residues. The germline V gene encodes CDR1 WSHSY and CDR2 SAAADI. Trimming stripped 3 bases from V and 0 bases from J, with 5 bases between. CDR3: CASSETLNTEAFF. CDR3 DNA sequence: TGCGCCAGCAGTGAAACCTTGAACACTGAAGCTTTCTTT.

The V call is TRBV19, the J call TRBJ1-1; D call uncertain. V lost 3 bases and J lost 2, with 10 bases in between. This CDR3 region has 14 residues. Germline V gene sequence: CDR1 LNHDA, CDR2 SQIVND (reference sequence). Written as DNA, the CDR3 is TGTGCCAGTAGTATGGTGGGGAAAAACACTGAAGCTTTCTTT. It is translated as CASSMVGKNTEAFF.

The V and J genes are TRBV4-1 and TRBJ2-1, with D possibly matching TRBD2 (6 bases). The length of the CDR3 is 17 residues. The V gene lost 1 base and the J gene lost 0 bases, with 13 bases spanning the gap. CDR1 MGHRA and CDR2 YSYEKL come from the germline V gene. The CDR3 DNA reads TGCGCCAGCAGCCAAGGTTGGGGGGAGTCCTCCTACAATGAGCAGTTCTTC. This encodes CASSQGWGESSYNEQFF.

The chain employs TRBV27 and TRBJ2-1; D possibly corresponds to TRBD2 (6 bases). CDR1 MNHEY and CDR2 SMNVEV come from the germline V gene (reference sequence). The CDR3 has 15 residues. The V and J ends lost 2 bases and 5 bases respectively, with 13 bases between them. CDR3 in DNA: TGTGCCAGCAGTTTAGTAGGAGGGATCGACAATGAGCAGTTCTTC. This encodes CASSLVGGIDNEQFF.

The V gene is TRBV5-1, the J gene TRBJ2-3; TRBD2 aligns across 7 bases. The CDR3 sequence is 12 residues long. The V gene end was trimmed by 4 bases and the J gene end by 6 bases; junction bases not matched to a gene: 2. Germline V gene sequence: CDR1 SGHRS, CDR2 YFSETQ. The CDR3 sequence is CASSGTTDTQYF. As DNA, the CDR3 is TGCGCCAGCAGCGGGACTACGGATACGCAGTATTTT. The whole variable domain, remainder taken from reference TRBV5-1 and TRBJ2-3, is KAGVTQTPRYLIKTRGQQVTLSCSPISGHRSVSWYQQTPGQGLQFLFEYFSETQRNKGNFPGRFSGRQFSNSRSEMNVSTLELGDSALYLCASSGTTDTQYFGPGTRLTVL.

Comment on this clone: The germline gene is not matched at one end of the junction; a read error may be the cause. The chain employs TRBV28 and TRBJ2-7; 7 positions match TRBD2. The germline V gene has CDR1 MDHEN and CDR2 SYDVKM. The CDR3 contains 12 residues. The chain's CDR3 is CASSSTAGDQTF. Written as DNA, the CDR3 is TGTGCCAGCAGCTCGACTGCGGGAGACCAGACATTC.

This clone appeared a single time. The chain links TRBV9 to TRBJ1-1; D is uncertain. Per germline, CDR1 SGDLS and CDR2 YYNGEE. Trimming stripped 3 bases from V and 3 bases from J, with 12 bases between. The CDR3 loop spans 14 amino acids. The CDR3 here is CASSAFYSDTEAFF. CDR3 in DNA: TGTGCCAGCAGCGCCTTTTACAGCGACACTGAAGCTTTCTTT.

A remark on this clone: This CDR3 is also generated by other DNA sequences in the sample. The rearrangement joins TRBV27 to TRBJ2-7, with 8 positions matching TRBD2. With 2 bases clipped from V and 2 bases from J, the junction kept 2 bases outside the gene matches. This CDR3 has 14 amino acids. CDR1 is MNHEY, CDR2 SMNVEV, per germline (reference sequence). The DNA of the CDR3 is TGTGCCAGCAGTTTAGCGGGAGGCCCCTACGAGCAGTACTTC. It yields the protein CASSLAGGPYEQYF.